The present T cell receptor beta chain was sequenced within a study of cytomegalovirus exposure and HLA in healthy donors. Study-wide context: According to later analysis, the same platform produced the roughly 120 validation and under 700 first-cohort repertoires.

Sequencing used immunoSEQ multiplex PCR; TCRdb keeps in-frame clones, though not all of them. Among around 90,000 clones listed, around 82% were seen once. This clone has more than one count but fewer than ten. Its antigen is currently unknown. Broader study findings: Subsequent analysis showed first-cohort TCR clusters tending to co-occur in around 110 validation repertoires.

J was trimmed by 0 bases and V by 5 bases; bases with no gene match: 10. The CDR3 is 17 residues long. Germline assignment: CDR1 MNHEY and CDR2 SMNVEV (reference sequence). This TCR was sampled from a woman aged 18-29 years in good health and CMV-seropositive. The specimen was PBMCs. J is TRBJ1-5 and V is TRBV27; 7 bases are shared with TRBD1. CDR3 coding DNA: TGTGCCAGCAGTCCATGGGGGACAGTATATAGCAATCAGCCCCAGCATTTT. This translates into CASSPWGTVYSNQPQHF.